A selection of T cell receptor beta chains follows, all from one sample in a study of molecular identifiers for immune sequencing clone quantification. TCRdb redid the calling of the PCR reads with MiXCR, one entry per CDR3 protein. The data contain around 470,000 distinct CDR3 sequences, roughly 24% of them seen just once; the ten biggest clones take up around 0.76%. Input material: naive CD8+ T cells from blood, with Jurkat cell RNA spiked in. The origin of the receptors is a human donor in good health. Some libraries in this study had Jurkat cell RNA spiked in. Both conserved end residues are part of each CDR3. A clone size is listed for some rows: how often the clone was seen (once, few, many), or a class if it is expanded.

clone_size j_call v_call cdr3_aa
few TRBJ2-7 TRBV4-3 CASSQEGTVTYEQYF
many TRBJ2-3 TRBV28 CASRPGLAGEPVSVTQYF
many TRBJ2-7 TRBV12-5 CASGFAGREQYF
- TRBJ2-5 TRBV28 CASSLWGTAYF
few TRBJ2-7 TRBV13 CASSLGSGPQSPYEQYF
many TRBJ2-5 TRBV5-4 CASSLAGLLQETQYF
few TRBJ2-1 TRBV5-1 CASSAHRGNEQFF
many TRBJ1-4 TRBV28 CASSFRPGATNEKLFF
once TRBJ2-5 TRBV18 CASSPRDSPAVFQETQYF
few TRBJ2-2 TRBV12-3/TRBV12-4 CASGRTGELFF
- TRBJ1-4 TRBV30 CAWSVIDEKLFF
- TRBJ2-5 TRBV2 CAGSFFQLAGTETQYF
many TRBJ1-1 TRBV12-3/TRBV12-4 CASRPGQGMNTEAFF
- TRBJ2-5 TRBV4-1 CAGSRDRGRETQYF
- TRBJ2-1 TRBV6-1 CASTQGADEQFF
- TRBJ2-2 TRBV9 CASSVALTSQTKNTGELFF
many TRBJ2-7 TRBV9 CASSPGYSAYEQYF
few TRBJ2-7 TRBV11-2 CASSPTENFAYEQYF
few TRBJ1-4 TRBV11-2 CASSLVEGNEKLFF
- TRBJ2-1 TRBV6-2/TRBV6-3 CASSYSTSGGIWDEQFF
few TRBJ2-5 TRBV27 CASSWSWGSETQYF
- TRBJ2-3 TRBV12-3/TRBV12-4 CASTFSGPTNTPYF
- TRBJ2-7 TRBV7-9 CASSHTRTSGSCEQYF
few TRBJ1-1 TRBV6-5 CASSYSVGVQNTEAFF
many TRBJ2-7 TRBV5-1 CASPVRDRGYEQYF
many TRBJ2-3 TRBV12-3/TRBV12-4 CASPEGNTQYF
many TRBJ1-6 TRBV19 CASTPARGALHF
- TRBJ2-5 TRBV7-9 CASSPGARQETQYF
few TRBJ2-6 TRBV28 CASSLVGAGGGANVLTF
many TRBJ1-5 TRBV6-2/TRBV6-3 CASSYHRGGQPQHF
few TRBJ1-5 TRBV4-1 CASSQVAGVEPQHF
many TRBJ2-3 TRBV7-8 CASSSIPTGAGTDTQYF
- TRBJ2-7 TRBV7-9 CASSPTVSSYEQYF
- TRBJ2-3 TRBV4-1 CASSQTIGQAGTDTQYF
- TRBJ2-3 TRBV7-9 CASTEGRGTDTQYF
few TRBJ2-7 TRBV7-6 CASSLGRGQGYEQYF
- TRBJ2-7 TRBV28 CASSPTPGQYSYEQYF
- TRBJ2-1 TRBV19 CASSQGREGQLF
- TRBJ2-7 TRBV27 CASSLSGDKSYEQYF
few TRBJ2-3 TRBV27 CASSLTPGAYTDTQYF
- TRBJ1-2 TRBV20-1 CSARDLGQWDPNYGYTF
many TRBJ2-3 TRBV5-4 CASSLEWGMADTQYF
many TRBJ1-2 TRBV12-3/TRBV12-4 CASSLRRPVGYGYTF
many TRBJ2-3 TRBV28 CASTMAGETVDTQYF
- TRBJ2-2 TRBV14 CASSPKTGINTGELFF
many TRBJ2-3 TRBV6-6 CASSYYRTDTQYF